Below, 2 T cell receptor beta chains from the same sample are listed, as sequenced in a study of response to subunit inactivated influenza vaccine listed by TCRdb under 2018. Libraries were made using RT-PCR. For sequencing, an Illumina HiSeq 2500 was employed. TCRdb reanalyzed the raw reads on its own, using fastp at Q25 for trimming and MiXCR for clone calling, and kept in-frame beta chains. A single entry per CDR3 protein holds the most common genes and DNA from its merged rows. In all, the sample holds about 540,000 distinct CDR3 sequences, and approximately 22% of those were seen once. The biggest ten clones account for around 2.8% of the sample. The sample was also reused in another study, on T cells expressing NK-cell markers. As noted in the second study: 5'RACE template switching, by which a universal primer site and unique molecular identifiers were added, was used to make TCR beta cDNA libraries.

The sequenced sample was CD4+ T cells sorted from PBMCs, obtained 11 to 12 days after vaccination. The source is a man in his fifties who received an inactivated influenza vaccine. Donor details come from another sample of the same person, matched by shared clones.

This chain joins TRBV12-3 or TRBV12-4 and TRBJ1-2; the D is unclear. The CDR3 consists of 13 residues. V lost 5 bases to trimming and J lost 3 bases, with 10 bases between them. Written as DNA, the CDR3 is TGTGCCAGCAGTCCTTTCGTAGACTATGGCTACACCTTC. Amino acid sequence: CASSPFVDYGYTF.

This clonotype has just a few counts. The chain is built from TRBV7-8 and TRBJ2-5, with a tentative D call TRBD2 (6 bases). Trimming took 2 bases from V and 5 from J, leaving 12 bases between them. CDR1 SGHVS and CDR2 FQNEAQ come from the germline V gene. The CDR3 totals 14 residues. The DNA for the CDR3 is TGTGCCAGCAGCTTAACGGGAGTGACGGAGACCCAGTACTTC. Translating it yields CASSLTGVTETQYF.